Listed here is a single T cell receptor (beta chain). This entry is derived from a study of early T cells in non-severe SARS-CoV-2 infection. Across the whole study: The chains were unpaired, and the sequenced material was bulk RNA from unsorted whole blood.

Trimming shortened V by 1 base and J by 0 bases, and 8 bases separated the two germline ends. From germline, CDR1 is SGHRS and CDR2 YFSETQ. The CDR3 consists of 14 residues. TCRdb redid the calling of the 5' RACE reads with MiXCR, one entry per CDR3 protein. This sample has tens of thousands of distinct CDR3 sequences; approximately 13% occur once, and the top ten carry around 9.6%. This receptor was obtained from an adult who was a healthcare worker with PCR-confirmed SARS-CoV-2 infection or an uninfected control (not recorded which). Material: whole blood. This rearrangement joins TRBV5-1 to TRBJ2-7; D not certain. The CDR3 is CASSLSTSSYEQYF. The CDR3, as DNA: TGCGCCAGCAGCTTGAGTACGAGCTCCTACGAGCAGTACTTC.